Reported below is one T cell receptor (beta chain). What antigen it recognizes has not been identified. Base qualities were left out, and no much larger clone turns up one base away. This sample was taken from a study of T cells in localized non-small cell lung cancer (TCRdb year 2020). For context, the study as a whole: T cell repertoires of a few hundred early-stage NSCLC patients were analyzed, with tumors being compared against uninvolved tumor-adjacent lungs. Of the NSCLC patients, around 130 were male and approximately 99 were female, and the mean age was roughly 61 years. All 250 or so NSCLC patients in the cohort were treatment-naive and had localized lung tumors that were resected. The research as a whole found: Longer overall survival was associated with higher T cell density in blood, whereas shorter survival was associated with higher clonality in adjacent lung. Because the study design was exploratory, TCR variables were selected using unadjusted p-values without false-discovery rate correction. Because multi-region sequencing of the tumors was not done, intratumor heterogeneity could not be ruled out. Uninvolved tumor-adjacent lung showed the highest T cell clonality, higher than tumor, which suggests more focused antigenic responses in the uninvolved tumor-adjacent lung. A median of about 53 of the top 100 tumor clones were detected in paired uninvolved adjacent lung, and 28 of these tumor clones were also found among the top 100 clones of the paired uninvolved adjacent lung.

V is pruned by 4 bases and J by 5 bases, leaving 6 bases of the junction without a gene match. CDR1 and CDR2 were assigned from the germline V gene as SGHRS and YFSETQ. The CDR3 runs 14 residues from the cysteine to the phenylalanine. Kept here is only the CDR3 DNA, which spans 42 bases and is read in frame from base 1. TCR beta CDR3 regions were sequenced from DNA using the immunoSEQ Assay. The source study handled its data this way. To compute T cell density, TCR beta template counts were normalized to usable DNA, which was estimated by amplifying housekeeping genes. The preseqR package was used to estimate richness by extrapolating to 400,000 templates for PBMC samples and to 120,000 templates for tissue samples. Clonality was defined by subtracting Pielou's evenness from one. Tissue-enriched TCRs were identified by differential abundance testing using productive amino-acid clonotypes, minimum total count 5 and alpha 0.1. The Jaccard Index and the Morisita Overlap Index were used to measure how much the repertoires overlapped between compartments. GLIPH grouped TCR beta CDR3s together with public tetramer-defined viral CDR3s, and a viral motif had to include at least three viral sequences and show V-gene enrichment. TCRdb provides this immuneACCESS table in a form limited to in-frame rearrangements. Some clones are lacking; in checked studies, under half of them reflect an unresolved V gene, and why the rest are absent is not known. That table is the source of V, J and clone size, and D and trimming were worked out from the DNA. This sample is represented by about 33,000 clones; approximately 84% of them were singletons. The top ten hold less than 5% of the sample.

At diagnosis, peripheral blood, uninvolved tumor-adjacent lung and tumor were collected and were preserved as a mix of fresh-frozen and FFPE material. For TCR repertoire profiling, blood samples were analyzed in the form of peripheral blood mononuclear cells. The receptor comes from a male donor aged 60 or over with stage III lung adenocarcinoma. Sequencing used peripheral blood, obtained before any cancer treatment. The rearranged segments are TRBV5-1 and TRBJ1-2; 9 bases in between match TRBD1. The CDR3 sequence is CASSMAGQGYGYTF. In nucleotide form, the sequence is TGCGCCAGCAGCATGGCAGGACAGGGGTATGGCTACACCTTC.